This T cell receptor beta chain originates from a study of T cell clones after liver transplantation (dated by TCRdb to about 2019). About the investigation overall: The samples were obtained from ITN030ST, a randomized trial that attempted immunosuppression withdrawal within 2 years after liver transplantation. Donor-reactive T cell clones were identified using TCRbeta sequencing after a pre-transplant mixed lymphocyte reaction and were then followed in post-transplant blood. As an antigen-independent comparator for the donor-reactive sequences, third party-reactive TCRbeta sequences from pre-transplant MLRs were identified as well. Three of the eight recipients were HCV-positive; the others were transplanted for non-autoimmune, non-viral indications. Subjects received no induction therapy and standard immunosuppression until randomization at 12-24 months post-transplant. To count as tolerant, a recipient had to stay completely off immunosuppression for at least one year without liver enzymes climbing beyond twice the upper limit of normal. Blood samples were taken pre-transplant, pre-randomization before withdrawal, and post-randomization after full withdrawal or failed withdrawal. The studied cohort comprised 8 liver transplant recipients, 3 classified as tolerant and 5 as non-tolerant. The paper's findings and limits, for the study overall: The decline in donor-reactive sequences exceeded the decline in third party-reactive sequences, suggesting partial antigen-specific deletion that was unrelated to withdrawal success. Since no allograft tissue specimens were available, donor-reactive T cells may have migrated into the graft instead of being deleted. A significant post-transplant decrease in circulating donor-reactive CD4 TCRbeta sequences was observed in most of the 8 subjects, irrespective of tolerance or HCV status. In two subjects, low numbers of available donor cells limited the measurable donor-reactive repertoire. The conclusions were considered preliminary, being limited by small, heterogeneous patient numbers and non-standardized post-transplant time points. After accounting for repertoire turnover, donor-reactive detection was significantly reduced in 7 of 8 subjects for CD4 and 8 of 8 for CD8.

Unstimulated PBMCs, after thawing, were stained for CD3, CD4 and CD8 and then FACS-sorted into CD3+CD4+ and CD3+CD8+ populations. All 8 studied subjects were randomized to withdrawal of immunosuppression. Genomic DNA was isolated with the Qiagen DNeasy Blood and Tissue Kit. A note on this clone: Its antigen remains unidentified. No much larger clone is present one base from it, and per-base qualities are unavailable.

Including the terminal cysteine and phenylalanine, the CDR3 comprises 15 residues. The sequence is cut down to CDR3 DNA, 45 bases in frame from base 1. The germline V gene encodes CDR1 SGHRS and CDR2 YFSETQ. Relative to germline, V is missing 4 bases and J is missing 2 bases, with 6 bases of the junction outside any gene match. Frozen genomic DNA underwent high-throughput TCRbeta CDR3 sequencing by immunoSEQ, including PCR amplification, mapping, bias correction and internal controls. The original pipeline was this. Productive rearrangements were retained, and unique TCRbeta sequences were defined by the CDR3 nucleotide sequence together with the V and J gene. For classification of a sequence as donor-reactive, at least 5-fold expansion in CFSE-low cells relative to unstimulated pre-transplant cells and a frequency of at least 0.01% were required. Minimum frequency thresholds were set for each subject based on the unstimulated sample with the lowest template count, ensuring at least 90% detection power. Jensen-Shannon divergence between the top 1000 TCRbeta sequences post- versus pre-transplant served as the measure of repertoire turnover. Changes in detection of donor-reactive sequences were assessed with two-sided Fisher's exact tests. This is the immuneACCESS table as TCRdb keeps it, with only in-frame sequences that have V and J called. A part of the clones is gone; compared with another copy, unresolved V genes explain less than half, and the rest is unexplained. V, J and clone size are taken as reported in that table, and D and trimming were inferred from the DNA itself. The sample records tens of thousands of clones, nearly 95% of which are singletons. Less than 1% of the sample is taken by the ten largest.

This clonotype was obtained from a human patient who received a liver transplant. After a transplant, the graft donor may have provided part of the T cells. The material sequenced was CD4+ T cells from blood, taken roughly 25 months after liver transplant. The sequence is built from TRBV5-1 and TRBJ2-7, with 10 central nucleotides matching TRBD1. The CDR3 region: CASSPGTGETYEQYF. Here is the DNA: TGCGCCAGCAGCCCCGGGACAGGGGAAACCTACGAGCAGTACTTC. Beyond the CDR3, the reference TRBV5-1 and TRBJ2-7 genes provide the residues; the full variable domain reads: KAGVTQTPRYLIKTRGQQVTLSCSPISGHRSVSWYQQTPGQGLQFLFEYFSETQRNKGNFPGRFSGRQFSNSRSEMNVSTLELGDSALYLCASSPGTGETYEQYFGPGTRLTVT.